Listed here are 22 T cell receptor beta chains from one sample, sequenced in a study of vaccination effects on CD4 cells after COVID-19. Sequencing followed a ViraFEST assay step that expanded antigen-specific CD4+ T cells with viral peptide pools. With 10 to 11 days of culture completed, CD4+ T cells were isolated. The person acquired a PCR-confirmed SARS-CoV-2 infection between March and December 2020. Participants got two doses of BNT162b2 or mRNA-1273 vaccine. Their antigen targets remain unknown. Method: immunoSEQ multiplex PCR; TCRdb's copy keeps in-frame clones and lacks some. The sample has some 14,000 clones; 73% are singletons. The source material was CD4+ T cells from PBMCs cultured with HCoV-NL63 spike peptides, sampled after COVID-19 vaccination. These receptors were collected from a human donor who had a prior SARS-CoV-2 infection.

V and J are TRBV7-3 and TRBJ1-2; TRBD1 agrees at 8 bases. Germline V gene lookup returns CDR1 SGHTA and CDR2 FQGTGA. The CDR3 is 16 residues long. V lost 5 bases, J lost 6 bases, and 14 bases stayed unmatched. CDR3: CASSPDRVSHYNGYTF. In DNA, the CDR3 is TGTGCCAGCAGCCCGGACAGGGTTTCTCACTATAATGGCTACACCTTC.

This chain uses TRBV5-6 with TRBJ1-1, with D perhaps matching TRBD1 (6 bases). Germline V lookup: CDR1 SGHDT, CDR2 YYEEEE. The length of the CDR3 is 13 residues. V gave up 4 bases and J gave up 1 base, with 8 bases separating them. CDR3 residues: CASSRGPNTEAFF. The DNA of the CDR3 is TGTGCCAGCAGCCGGGGGCCGAACACTGAAGCTTTCTTT. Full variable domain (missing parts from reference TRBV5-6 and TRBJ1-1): DAGVTQSPTHLIKTRGQQVTLRCSPKSGHDTVSWYQQALGQGPQFIFQYYEEEERQRGNFPDRFSGHQFPNYSSELNVNALLLGDSALYLCASSRGPNTEAFFGQGTRLTVV.

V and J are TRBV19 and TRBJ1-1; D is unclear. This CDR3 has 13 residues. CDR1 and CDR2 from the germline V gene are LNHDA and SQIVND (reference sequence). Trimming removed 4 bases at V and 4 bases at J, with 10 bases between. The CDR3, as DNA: TGTGCCAGTAGTACTCAAACGGGCACTGAAGCTTTCTTT. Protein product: CASSTQTGTEAFF. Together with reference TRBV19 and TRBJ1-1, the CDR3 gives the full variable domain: DGGITQSPKYLFRKEGQNVTLSCEQNLNHDAMYWYRQDPGQGLRLIYYSQIVNDFQKGDIAEGYSVSREKKESFPLTVTSAQKNPTAFYLCASSTQTGTEAFFGQGTRLTVV.

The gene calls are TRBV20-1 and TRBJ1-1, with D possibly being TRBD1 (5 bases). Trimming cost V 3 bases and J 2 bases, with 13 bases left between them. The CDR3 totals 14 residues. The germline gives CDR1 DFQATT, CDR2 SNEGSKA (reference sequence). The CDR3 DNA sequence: TGCAGTGCTAGTGAAGACAGCTATAACACTGAAGCTTTCTTT. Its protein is CSASEDSYNTEAFF.

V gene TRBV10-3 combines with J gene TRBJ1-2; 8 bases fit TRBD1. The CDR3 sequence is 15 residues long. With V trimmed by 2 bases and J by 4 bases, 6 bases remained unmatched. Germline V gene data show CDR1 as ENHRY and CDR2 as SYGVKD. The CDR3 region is CAISEQGAPGYGYTF. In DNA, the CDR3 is TGTGCCATCAGTGAGCAGGGGGCGCCGGGCTATGGCTACACCTTC.

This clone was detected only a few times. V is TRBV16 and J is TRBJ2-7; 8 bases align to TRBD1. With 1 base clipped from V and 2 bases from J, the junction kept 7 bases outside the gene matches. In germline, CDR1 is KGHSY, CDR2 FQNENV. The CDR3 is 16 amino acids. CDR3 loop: CASSQYRQGQTYEQYF. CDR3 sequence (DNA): TGTGCCAGCAGCCAATACCGACAGGGGCAGACCTACGAGCAGTACTTC.

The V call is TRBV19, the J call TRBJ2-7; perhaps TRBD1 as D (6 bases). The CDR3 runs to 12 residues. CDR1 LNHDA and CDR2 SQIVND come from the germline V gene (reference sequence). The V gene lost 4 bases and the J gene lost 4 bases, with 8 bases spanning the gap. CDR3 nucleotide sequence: TGTGCCAGTAGTACACAGGGATACGAGCAGTACTTC. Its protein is CASSTQGYEQYF.

Written as DNA, the CDR3 is TGTGCCAGCTCACCGACTGGGTATAGCAATCAGCCCCAGCATTTT. Translation: CASSPTGYSNQPQHF. The chain is built from TRBV18 and TRBJ1-5; no firm D call. V was shortened by 3 bases and J by 0 bases, with 9 bases between the two germline ends. There are 15 residues in the CDR3. Germline-derived CDR1 and CDR2 are KGHSH and LQKENI.

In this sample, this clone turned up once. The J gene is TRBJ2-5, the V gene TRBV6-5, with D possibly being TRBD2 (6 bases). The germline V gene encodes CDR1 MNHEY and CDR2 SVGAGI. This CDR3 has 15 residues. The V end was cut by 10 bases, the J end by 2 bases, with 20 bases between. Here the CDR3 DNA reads TGTGCCACCTCCCGGGGGACGGCTACACAAGAGACCCAGTACTTC. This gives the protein CATSRGTATQETQYF.

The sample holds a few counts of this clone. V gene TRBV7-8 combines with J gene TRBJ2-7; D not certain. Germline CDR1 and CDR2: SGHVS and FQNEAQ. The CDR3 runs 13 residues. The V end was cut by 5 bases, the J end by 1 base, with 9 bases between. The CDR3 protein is CASSPRVSYEQYF. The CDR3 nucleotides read TGTGCCAGCAGCCCCCGCGTATCCTACGAGCAGTACTTC.

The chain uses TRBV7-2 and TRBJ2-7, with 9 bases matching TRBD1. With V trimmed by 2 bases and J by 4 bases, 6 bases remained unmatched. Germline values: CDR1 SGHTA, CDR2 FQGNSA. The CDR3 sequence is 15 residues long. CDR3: CASSLMGQGTYEQYF. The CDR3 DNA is TGTGCCAGCAGCTTAATGGGACAGGGTACTTACGAGCAGTACTTC.

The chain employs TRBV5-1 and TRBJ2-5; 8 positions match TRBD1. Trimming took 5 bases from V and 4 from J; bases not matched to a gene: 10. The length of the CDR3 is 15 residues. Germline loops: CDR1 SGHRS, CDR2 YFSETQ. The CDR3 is CASSAARGRGETQYF. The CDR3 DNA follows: TGCGCCAGCAGTGCCGCCAGGGGGCGAGGAGAGACCCAGTACTTC.

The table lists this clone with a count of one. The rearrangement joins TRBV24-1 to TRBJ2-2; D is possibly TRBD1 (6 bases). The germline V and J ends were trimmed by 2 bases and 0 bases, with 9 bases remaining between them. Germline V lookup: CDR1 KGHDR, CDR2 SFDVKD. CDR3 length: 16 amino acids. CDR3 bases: TGTGCCACCAGTGATTCAAGGACAGCGAACACCGGGGAGCTGTTTTTT. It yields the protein CATSDSRTANTGELFF.

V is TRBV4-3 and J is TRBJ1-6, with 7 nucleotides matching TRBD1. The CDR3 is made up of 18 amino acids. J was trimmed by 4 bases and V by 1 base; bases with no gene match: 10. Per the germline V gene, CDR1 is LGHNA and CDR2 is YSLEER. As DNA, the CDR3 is TGCGCCAGCAGCCAAGCGACAGGGTCGGCCCTATATAATTCACCCCTCCACTTT. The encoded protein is CASSQATGSALYNSPLHF.

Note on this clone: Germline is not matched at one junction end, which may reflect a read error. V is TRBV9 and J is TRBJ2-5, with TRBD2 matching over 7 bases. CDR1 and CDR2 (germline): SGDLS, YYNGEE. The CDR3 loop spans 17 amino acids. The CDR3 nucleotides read TGTACCAGCAGCCCCCACGGAGCTAGCGGCTTAAAAGAGACCCAGTACTTC. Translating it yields CTSSPHGASGLKETQYF. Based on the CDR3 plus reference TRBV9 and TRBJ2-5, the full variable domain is DSGVTQTPKHLITATGQRVTLRCSPRSGDLSVYWYQQSLDQGLQFLIQYYNGEERAKGNILERFSAQQFPDLHSELNLSSLELGDSALYFCTSSPHGASGLKETQYFGPGTRLLVL.

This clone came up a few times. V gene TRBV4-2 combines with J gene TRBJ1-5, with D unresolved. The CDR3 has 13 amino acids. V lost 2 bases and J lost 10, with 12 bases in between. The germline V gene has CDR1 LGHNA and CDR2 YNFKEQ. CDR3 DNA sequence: TGTGCCAGCAGCCAACCGCCTGAGGGCCCCCAGCATTTT. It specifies CASSQPPEGPQHF.

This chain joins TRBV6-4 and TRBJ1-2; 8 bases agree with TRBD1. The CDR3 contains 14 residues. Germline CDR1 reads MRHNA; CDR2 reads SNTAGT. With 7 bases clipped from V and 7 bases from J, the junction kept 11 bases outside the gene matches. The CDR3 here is CASTSWTGPPGYTF. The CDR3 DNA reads TGTGCCAGCACCAGCTGGACAGGGCCACCTGGCTACACCTTC.

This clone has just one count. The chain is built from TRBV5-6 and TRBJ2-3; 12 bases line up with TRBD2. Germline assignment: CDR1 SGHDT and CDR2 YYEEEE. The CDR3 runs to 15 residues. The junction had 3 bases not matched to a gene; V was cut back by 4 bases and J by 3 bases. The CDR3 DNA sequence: TGTGCCAGCAGCCCCGGGACTAGCGGGACAGATACGCAGTATTTT. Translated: CASSPGTSGTDTQYF. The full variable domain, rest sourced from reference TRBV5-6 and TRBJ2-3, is DAGVTQSPTHLIKTRGQQVTLRCSPKSGHDTVSWYQQALGQGPQFIFQYYEEEERQRGNFPDRFSGHQFPNYSSELNVNALLLGDSALYLCASSPGTSGTDTQYFGPGTRLTVL.

CDR3: CASSQVPGSNSPLHF. The CDR3 DNA follows: TGTGCCAGCAGCCAGGTGCCGGGGTCGAATTCACCCCTCCACTTT. The chain carries TRBV7-9 and TRBJ1-6; D unresolved. The germline V and J ends were trimmed by 5 bases and 7 bases, with 15 bases remaining between them. The germline gives CDR1 SEHNR, CDR2 FQNEAQ (reference sequence). The CDR3 runs to 15 residues.

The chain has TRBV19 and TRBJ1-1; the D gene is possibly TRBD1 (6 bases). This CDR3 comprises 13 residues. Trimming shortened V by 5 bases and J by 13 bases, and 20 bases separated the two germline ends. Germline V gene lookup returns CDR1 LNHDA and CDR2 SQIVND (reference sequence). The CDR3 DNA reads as TGTGCCAGTAGTCCTCGGGACATTCAAAGGGGTTTCTTT. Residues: CASSPRDIQRGFF.

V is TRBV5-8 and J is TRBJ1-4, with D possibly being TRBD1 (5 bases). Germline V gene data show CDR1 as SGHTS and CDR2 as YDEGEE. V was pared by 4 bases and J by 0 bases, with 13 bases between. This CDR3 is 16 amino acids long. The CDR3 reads CASSPGTKATNEKLFF. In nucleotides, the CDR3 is TGTGCCAGCAGCCCAGGGACCAAAGCAACTAATGAAAAACTGTTTTTT.

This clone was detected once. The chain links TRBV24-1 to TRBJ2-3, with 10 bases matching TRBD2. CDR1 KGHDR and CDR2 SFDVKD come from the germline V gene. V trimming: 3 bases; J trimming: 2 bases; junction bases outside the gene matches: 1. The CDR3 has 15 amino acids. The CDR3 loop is CATSDSGRATDTQYF. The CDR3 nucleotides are TGTGCCACCAGTGATAGCGGGAGGGCCACAGATACGCAGTATTTT.